This T cell receptor beta chain was observed in a study of regulatory T cells in long-lasting Graves disease. The CDR3 length is 14 residues. Germline assignment: CDR1 SGHRS and CDR2 YFSETQ. Deletions cut 4 bases from V and 5 bases from J, with 16 bases between. Stated time point: newly diagnosed GD, antithyroid drugs for less than 3 months. PBMC-derived RNA was used for the TCR library. Findings and limits, study-wide: The persistent group shared 2,741 public clonotypes, more than the approximately 1,000 shared by new patients.

This clonotype has just a few counts. Antigen specificity is unknown. According to the study, TCR beta libraries were built with iRepertoire HTBI primers and CDR3-region Arm-PCR. One entry per CDR3 protein results from TCRdb running MiXCR on the multiplex PCR reads. Among fewer than 650,000 distinct CDR3 sequences listed, roughly 16% were seen once. These same records also appear under a second study, on T cells in Graves' hyperthyroidism and ophthalmopathy. As reported in that work: Disease duration under 2 months; hyperthyroidism patients were aged 18 to 65.

This chain connects TRBV5-1 to TRBJ2-7, with D tentatively TRBD1 (6 bases). The clonotype was recovered from a man between 18 and 29 years old with Graves disease. The starting material was peripheral blood mononuclear cells (PBMCs), obtained at new diagnosis, from a patient treated with antithyroid drugs. The DNA of the CDR3 is TGCGCCAGCAGCACAAACAGGGTAGGGCACGAGCAGTACTTC. Translation gives CASSTNRVGHEQYF.